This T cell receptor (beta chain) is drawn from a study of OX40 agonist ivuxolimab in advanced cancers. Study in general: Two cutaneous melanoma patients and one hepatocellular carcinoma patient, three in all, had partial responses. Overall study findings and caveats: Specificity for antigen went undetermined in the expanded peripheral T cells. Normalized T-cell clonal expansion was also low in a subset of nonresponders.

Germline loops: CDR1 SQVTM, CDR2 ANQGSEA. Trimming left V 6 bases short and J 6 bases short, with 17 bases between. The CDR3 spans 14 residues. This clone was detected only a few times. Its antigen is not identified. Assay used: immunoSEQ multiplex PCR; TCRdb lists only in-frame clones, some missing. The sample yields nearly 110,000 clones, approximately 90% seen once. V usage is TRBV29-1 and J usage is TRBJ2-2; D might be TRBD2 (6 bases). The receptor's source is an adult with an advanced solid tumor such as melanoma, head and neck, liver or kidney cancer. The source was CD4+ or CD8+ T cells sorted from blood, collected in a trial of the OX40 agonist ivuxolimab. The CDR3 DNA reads TGCAGCGTCCGACCGGGGTCGGGGGCCGGGGAGCTGTTTTTT. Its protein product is CSVRPGSGAGELFF.